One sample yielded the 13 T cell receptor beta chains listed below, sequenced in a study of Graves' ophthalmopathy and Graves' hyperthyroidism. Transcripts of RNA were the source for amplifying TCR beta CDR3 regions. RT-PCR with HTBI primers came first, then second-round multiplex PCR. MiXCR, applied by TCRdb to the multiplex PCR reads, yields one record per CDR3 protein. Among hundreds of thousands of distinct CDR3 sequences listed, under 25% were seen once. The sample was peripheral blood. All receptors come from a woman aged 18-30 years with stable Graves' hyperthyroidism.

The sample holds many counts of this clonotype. In DNA form, the CDR3 reads TGTGCCAGCAGTGGTCCGACTAGCTCCTACGAGCAGTACTTC. It encodes CASSGPTSSYEQYF. The chain carries TRBV28 and TRBJ2-7; possibly TRBD2 for D (6 bases). Trimming removed 5 bases from V and 0 bases from J, with 11 bases in between. The CDR3 covers 14 residues. Germline loops: CDR1 MDHEN, CDR2 SYDVKM.

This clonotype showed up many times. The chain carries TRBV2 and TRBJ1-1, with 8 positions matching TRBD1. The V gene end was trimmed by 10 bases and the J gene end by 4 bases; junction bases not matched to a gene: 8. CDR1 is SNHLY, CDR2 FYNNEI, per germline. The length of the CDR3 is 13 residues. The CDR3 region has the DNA TGTGCCAACAGACCCGGACAGGGCACTGAAGCTTTCTTT. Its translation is CANRPGQGTEAFF.

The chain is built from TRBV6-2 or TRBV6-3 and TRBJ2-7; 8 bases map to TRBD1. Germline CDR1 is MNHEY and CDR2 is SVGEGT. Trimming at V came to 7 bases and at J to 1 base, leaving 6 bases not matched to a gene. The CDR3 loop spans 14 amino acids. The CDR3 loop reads CASTLRQGSYEQYF. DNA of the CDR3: TGTGCCAGCACCCTTAGACAGGGGTCCTACGAGCAGTACTTC.

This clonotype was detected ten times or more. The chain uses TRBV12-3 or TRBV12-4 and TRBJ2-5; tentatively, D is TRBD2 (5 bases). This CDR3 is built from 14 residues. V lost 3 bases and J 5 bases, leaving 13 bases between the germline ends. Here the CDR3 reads CASSFRPPGETQYF. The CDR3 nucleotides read TGTGCCAGCAGTTTCCGGCCACCGGGGGAGACCCAGTACTTC.

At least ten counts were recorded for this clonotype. For the CDR3, the DNA is TGTGCCAGCAGCGTTCAGTCCGGGACAGGTAGACACGAGCAGTACTTC. This sequence encodes CASSVQSGTGRHEQYF. The rearrangement joins TRBV11-3 to TRBJ2-7; 8 bases agree with TRBD1. CDR1 SGHNT and CDR2 YENEEA come from the germline V gene. The CDR3 is made up of 16 amino acids. V dropped 5 bases and J dropped 5; count of bases not matched to a gene: 14.

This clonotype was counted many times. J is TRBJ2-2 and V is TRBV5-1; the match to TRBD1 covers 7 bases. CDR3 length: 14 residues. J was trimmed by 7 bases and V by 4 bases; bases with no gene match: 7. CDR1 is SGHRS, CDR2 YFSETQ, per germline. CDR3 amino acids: CASSRRTGGGELFF. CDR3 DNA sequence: TGCGCCAGCAGCCGCAGGACAGGAGGCGGGGAGCTGTTTTTT.

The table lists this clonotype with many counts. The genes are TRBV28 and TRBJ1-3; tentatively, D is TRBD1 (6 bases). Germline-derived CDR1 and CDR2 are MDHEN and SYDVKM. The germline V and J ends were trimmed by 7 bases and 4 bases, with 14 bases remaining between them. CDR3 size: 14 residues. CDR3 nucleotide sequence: TGTGCCAGCACCCCCCCGACAGGAGGAAACACCATATATTTT. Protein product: CASTPPTGGNTIYF.

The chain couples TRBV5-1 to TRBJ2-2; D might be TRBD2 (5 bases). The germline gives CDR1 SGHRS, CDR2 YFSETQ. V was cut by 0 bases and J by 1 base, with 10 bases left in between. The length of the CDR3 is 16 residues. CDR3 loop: CASSLASGENTGELFF. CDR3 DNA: TGCGCCAGCAGCTTGGCCAGCGGAGAGAACACCGGGGAGCTGTTTTTT.

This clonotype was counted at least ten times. The CDR3 loop is CASSPLNTGELFF. CDR3 nucleotide sequence: TGTGCCAGCAGCCCTCTCAACACCGGGGAGCTGTTTTTT. V gene TRBV9 combines with J gene TRBJ2-2; D is unclear. CDR1 is SGDLS and CDR2 is YYNGEE in the germline V gene. The CDR3 has 13 amino acids. V was clipped by 4 bases and J by 2 bases, with 6 bases between them.

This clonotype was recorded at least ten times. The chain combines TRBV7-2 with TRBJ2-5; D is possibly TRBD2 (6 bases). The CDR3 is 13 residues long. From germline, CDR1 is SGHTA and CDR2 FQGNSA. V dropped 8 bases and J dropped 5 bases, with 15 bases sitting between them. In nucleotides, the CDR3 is TGTGCCAGCGCCCCGGGGGTGGCGGAGACCCAGTACTTC. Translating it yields CASAPGVAETQYF.

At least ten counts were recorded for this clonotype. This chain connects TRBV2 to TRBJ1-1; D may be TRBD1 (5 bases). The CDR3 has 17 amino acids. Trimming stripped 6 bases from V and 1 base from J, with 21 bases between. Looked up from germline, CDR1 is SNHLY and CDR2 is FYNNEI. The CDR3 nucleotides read TGTGCCAGCAGGAGAAGGGGCCTTCAGAACAAGAACACTGAAGCTTTCTTT. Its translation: CASRRRGLQNKNTEAFF. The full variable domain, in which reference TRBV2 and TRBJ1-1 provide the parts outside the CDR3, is EPEVTQTPSHQVTQMGQEVILRCVPISNHLYFYWYRQILGQKVEFLVSFYNNEISEKSEIFDDQFSVERPDGSNFTLKIRSTKLEDSAMYFCASRRRGLQNKNTEAFFGQGTRLTVV.

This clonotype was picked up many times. In DNA form, the CDR3 reads TGTGCCAGCAGCCAAGGCGGTTTCGGGCCGGAGTCCACCCCGAAGGAGCAGTACTTC. Translated: CASSQGGFGPESTPKEQYF. This chain joins TRBV3-1 and TRBJ2-7; no firm D call. Germline V lookup: CDR1 LGHDT, CDR2 YNNKEL (reference sequence). The CDR3 runs 19 residues. Trimming took off 1 base at V and 7 bases at J, with 29 bases between the two ends.

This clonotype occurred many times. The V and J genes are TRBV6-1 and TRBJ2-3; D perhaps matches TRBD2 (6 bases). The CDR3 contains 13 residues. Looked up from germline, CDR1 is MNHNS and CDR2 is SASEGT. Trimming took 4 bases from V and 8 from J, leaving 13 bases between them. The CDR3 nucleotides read TGTGCCAGCAGTGGCCTGACGGGGGTTACGCAGTATTTT. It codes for CASSGLTGVTQYF.